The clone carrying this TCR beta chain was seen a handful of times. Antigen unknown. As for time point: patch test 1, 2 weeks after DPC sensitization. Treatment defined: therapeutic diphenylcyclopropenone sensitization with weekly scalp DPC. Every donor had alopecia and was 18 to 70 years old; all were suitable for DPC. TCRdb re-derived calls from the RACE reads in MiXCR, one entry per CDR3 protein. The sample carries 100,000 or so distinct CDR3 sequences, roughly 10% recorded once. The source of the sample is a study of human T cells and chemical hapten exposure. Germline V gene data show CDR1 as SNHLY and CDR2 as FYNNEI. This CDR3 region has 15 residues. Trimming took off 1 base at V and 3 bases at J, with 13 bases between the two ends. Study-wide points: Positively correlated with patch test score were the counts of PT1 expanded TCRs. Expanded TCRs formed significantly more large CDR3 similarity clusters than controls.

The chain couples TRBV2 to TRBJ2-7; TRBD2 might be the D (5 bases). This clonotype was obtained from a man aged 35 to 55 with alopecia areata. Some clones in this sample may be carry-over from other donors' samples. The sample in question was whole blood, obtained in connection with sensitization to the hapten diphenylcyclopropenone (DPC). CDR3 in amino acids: CASSEGPDSYYEQYV. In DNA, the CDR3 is TGTGCCAGCAGTGAAGGTCCGGACTCCTACTACGAGCAGTACGTC.